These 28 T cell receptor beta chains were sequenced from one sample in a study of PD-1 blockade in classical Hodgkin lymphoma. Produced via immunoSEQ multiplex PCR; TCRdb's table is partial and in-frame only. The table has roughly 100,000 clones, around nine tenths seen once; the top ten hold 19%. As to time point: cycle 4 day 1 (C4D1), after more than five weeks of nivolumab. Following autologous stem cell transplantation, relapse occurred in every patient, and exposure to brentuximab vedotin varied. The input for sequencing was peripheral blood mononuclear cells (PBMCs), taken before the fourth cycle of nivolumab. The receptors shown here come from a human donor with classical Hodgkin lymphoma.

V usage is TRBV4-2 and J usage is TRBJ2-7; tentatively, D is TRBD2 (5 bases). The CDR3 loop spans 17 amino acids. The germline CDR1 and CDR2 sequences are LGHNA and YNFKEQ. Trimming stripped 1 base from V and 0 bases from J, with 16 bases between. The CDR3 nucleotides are TGTGCCAGCAGCCAAGTTTTTGGCGGGTCCAGCTCCTACGAGCAGTACTTC. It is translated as CASSQVFGGSSSYEQYF.

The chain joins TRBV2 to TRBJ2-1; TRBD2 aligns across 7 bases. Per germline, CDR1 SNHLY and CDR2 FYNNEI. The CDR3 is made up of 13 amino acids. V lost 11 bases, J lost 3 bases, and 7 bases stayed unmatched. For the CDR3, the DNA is TGTGCCGGCGATGGGGGGGACTACAATGAGCAGTTCTTC. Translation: CAGDGGDYNEQFF.

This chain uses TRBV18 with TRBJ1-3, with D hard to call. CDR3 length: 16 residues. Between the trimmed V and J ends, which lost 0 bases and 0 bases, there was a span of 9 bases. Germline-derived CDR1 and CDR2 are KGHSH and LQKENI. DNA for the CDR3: TGTGCCAGCTCACCACCAGGTGGAGCCTCTGGAAACACCATATATTTT. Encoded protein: CASSPPGGASGNTIYF.

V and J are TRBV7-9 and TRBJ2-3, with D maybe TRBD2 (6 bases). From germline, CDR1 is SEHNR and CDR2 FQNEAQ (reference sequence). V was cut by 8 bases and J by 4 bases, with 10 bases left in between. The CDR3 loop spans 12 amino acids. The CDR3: CASWGGADTQYF. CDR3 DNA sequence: TGTGCCAGCTGGGGCGGGGCAGATACGCAGTATTTT. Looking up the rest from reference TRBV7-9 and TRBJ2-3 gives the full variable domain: DTGVSQNPRHKITKRGQNVTFRCDPISEHNRLYWYRQTLGQGPEFLTYFQNEAQLEKSRLLSDRFSAERPKGSFSTLEIQRTEQGDSAMYLCASWGGADTQYFGPGTRLTVL.

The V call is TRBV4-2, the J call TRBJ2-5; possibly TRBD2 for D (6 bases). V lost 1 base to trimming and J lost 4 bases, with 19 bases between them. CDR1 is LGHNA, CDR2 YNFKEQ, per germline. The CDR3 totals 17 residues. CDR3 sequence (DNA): TGTGCCAGCAGCCAAGGGGCCCTTGGGGGGACGGGAGAGACCCAGTACTTC. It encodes CASSQGALGGTGETQYF.

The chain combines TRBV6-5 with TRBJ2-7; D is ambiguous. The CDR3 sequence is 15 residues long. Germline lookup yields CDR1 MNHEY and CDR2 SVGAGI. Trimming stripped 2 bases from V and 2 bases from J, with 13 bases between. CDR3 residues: CASSYGSPGAYEQYF. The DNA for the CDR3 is TGTGCCAGCAGTTACGGGTCCCCTGGGGCCTACGAGCAGTACTTC.

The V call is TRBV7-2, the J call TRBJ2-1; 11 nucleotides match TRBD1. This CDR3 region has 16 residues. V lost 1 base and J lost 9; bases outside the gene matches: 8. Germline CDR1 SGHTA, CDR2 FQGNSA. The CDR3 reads CASSLDGGTGGREQFF. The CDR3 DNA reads TGTGCCAGCAGCTTAGATGGCGGGACAGGGGGGCGTGAGCAGTTCTTC.

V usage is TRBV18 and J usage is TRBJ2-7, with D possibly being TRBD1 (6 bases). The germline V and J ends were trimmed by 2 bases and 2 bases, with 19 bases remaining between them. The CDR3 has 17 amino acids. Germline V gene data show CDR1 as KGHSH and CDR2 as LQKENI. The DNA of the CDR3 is TGTGCCAGCTCACCAACGATCTTACAGGGACCTGCCTACGAGCAGTACTTC. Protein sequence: CASSPTILQGPAYEQYF.

The CDR3 protein is CASSQDSGEDEQFF. In DNA, the CDR3 is TGCGCCAGCAGCCAAGATTCGGGGGAGGATGAGCAGTTCTTC. The chain is built from TRBV4-1 and TRBJ2-1; weak D call: TRBD2 (6 bases). The germline V gene encodes CDR1 MGHRA and CDR2 YSYEKL. V was cut by 0 bases and J by 8 bases, with 11 bases left in between. This CDR3 contains 14 residues.

The CDR3 loop reads CASSEPGSGNTIYF. CDR3 in DNA: TGTGCCAGCAGTGAACCTGGCTCTGGAAACACCATATATTTT. V usage is TRBV25-1 and J usage is TRBJ1-3; D is undetermined. Germline loops: CDR1 MGHDK, CDR2 SYGVNS. V shed 2 bases and J shed 0 bases, with 5 bases lying between them. The CDR3 extends over 14 amino acids.

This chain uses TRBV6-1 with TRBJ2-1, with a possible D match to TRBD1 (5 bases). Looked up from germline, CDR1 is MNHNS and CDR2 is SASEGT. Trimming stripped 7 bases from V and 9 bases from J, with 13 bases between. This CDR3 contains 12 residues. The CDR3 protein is CASIRAGSEQFF. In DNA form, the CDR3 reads TGTGCCAGCATCCGGGCAGGGTCTGAGCAGTTCTTC.

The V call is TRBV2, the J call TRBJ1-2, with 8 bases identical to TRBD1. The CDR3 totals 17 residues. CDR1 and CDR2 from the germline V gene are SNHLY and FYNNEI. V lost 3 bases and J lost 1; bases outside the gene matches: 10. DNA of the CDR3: TGTGCCAGCAGTGATGTCCGGACAGGGAGAGGTAACTATGGCTACACCTTC. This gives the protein CASSDVRTGRGNYGYTF.

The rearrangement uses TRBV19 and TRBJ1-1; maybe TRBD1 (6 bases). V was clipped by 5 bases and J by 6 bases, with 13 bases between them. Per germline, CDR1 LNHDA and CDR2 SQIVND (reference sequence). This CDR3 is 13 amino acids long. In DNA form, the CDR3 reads TGTGCCAGTAGTTGGAAGGACAGATCTGAAGCTTTCTTT. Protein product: CASSWKDRSEAFF.

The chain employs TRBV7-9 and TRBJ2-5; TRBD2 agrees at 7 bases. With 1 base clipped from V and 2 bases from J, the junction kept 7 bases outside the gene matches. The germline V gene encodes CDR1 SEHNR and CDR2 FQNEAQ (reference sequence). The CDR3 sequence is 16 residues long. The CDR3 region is CASSLVVRERQETQYF. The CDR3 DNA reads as TGTGCCAGCAGCTTAGTTGTGCGGGAGAGACAAGAGACCCAGTACTTC.

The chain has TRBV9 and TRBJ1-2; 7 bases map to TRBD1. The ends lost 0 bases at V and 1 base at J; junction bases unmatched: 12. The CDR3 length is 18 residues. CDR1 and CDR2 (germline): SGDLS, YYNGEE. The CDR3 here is CASSVAGRGYGGNYGYTF. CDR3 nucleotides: TGTGCCAGCAGCGTAGCGGGCAGGGGGTACGGGGGTAACTATGGCTACACCTTC.

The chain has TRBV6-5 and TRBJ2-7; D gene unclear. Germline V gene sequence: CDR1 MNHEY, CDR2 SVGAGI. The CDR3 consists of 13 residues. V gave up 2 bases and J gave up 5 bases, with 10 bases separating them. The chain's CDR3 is CASSYLIGNEQYF. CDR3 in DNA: TGTGCCAGCAGTTACCTTATCGGTAACGAGCAGTACTTC.

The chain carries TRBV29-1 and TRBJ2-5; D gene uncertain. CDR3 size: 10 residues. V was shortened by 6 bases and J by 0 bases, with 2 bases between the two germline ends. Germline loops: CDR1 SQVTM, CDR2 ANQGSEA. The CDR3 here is CSVDQETQYF. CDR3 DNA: TGCAGCGTAGACCAAGAGACCCAGTACTTC.

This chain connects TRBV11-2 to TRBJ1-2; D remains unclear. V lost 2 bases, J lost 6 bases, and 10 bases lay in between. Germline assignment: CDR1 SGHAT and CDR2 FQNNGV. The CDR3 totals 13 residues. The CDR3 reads CASSLSDRHGYTF. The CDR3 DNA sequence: TGTGCCAGCAGCTTATCGGATCGCCATGGCTACACCTTC.

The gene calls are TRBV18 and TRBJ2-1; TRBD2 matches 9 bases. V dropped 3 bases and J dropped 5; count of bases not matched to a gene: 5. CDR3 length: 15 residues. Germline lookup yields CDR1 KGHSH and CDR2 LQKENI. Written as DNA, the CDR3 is TGTGCCAGCTCACCGGTAGCGGGAGTCGACAATGAGCAGTTCTTC. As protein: CASSPVAGVDNEQFF. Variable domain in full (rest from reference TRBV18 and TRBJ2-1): NAGVMQNPRHLVRRRGQEARLRCSPMKGHSHVYWYRQLPEEGLKFMVYLQKENIIDESGMPKERFSAEFPKEGPSILRIQQVVRGDSAAYFCASSPVAGVDNEQFFGPGTRLTVL.

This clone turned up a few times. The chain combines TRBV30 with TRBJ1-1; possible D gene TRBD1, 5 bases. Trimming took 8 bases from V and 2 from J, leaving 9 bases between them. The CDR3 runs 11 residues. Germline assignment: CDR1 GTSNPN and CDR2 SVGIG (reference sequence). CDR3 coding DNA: TGTGCCGGGGACGGAAACACTGAAGCTTTCTTT. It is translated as CAGDGNTEAFF.

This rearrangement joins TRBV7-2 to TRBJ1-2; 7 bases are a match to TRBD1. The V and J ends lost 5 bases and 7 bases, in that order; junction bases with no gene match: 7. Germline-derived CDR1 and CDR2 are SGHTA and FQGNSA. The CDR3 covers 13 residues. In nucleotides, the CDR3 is TGTGCCAGCAGCCAGGACAGGATCACTGGCTACACCTTC. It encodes CASSQDRITGYTF.

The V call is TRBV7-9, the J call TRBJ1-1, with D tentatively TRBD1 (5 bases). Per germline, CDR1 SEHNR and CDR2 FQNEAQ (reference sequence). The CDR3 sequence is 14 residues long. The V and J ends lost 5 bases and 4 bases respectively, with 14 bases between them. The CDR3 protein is CASSPSMGGTEAFF. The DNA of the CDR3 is TGTGCCAGCAGCCCAAGCATGGGGGGCACTGAAGCTTTCTTT.

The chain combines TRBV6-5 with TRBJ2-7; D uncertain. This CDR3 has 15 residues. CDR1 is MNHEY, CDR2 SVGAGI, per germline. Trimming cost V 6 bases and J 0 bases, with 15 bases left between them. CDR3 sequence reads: CASRPTGLSSYEQYF. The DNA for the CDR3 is TGTGCCAGCAGGCCTACGGGTCTAAGCTCCTACGAGCAGTACTTC.

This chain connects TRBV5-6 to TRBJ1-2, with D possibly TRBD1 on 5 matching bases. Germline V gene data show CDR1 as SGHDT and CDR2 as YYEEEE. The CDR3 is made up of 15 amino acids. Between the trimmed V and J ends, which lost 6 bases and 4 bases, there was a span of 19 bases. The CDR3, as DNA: TGTGCCAGCACCCGGAAACAGGAAAGGAGCTATGGCTACACCTTC. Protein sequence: CASTRKQERSYGYTF.

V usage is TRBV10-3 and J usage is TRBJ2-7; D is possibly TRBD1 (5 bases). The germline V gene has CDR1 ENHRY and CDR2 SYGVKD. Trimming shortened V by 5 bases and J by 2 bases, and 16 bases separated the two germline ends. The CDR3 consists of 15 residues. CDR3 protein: CAISYNQGSPYEQYF. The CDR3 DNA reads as TGTGCCATCAGTTATAATCAGGGTTCCCCCTACGAGCAGTACTTC.

The CDR3 sequence: CASSLVGVNTEAFF. The CDR3, as DNA: TGTGCCAGCAGCTTAGTGGGAGTAAACACTGAAGCTTTCTTT. The chain employs TRBV11-2 and TRBJ1-1; D not resolved. This CDR3 comprises 14 residues. Germline CDR1 is SGHAT and CDR2 is FQNNGV. Trimming removed 1 base at V and 2 bases at J, with 8 bases between.

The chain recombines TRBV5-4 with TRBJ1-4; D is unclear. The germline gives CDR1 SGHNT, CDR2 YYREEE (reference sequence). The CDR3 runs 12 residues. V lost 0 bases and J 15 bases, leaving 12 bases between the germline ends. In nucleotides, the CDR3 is TGTGCCAGCAGCTTGGCCGGCCATAGTTTGTTTTTT. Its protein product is CASSLAGHSLFF.

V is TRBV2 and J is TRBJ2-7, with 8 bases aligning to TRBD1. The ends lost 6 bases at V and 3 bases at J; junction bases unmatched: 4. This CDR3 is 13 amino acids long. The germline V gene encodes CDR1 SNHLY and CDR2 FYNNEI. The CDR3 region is CASSGQGVYEQYF. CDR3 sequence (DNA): TGTGCCAGCAGCGGACAGGGTGTCTACGAGCAGTACTTC.